Sequencing of this T cell receptor (beta chain) was carried out in a study of T-cell reconstitution after alpha-beta-depleted transplantation in children. In this sample, this clonotype turned up a few times. A TCRbeta library incorporating unique molecular identifiers was prepared. TCRdb fed the PCR reads into MiXCR, producing one record per CDR3 protein. The table shows some 280,000 distinct CDR3 sequences, with roughly 9.5% occurring only once. The germline CDR1 and CDR2 sequences are MNHEY and SVGAGI. V lost 6 bases and J lost 5, with 17 bases in between. This CDR3 region has 15 residues. The J gene is TRBJ2-1, the V gene TRBV6-5; D possibly matches TRBD1 or TRBD2 (5 bases each). The sample here was PBMCs from the stem cell graft donor, taken from the stem cell graft. The receptor comes from a human donor who donated a stem cell graft to a child with SCID. CDR3 residues: CASRRGAPSHNEQFF. CDR3 DNA: TGTGCCAGCAGAAGAGGGGCTCCCTCTCACAATGAGCAGTTCTTC.